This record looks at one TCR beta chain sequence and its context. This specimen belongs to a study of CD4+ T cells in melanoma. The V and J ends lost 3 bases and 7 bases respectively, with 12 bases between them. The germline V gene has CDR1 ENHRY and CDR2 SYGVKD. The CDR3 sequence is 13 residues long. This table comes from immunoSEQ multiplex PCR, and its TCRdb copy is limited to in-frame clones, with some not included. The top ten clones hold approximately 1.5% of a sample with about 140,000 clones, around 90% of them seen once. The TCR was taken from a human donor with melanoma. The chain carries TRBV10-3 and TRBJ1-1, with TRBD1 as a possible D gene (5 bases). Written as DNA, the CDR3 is TGTGCCATCAGTGAAAGACAGAAGGGTGAAGCTTTCTTT. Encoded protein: CAISERQKGEAFF.